Each of the 31 T cell receptor beta chains below was sequenced from the same sample in a study of CD8+ T cells in alopecia areata. Treatment: oral pan-JAK inhibitor, 5-10 mg twice daily. RNA extraction and reverse transcription yielded cDNA as sequencing template. Libraries were prepared by immunoSEQ multiplex PCR; TCRdb keeps only in-frame clonotypes and omits some of them. The table records under 250,000 clones, around three fifths of them present only once. The sequenced sample was CD4+ T cells sorted from blood, obtained at week 4, from a patient treated with tofacitinib. The receptors come from a human donor with alopecia areata.

This clone showed up just once. The rearrangement uses TRBV2 and TRBJ2-7, with 10 nucleotides matching TRBD1. Germline V gives CDR1 SNHLY, CDR2 FYNNEI. The ends lost 7 bases at V and 2 bases at J; junction bases unmatched: 5. CDR3 size: 14 residues. This chain's CDR3 is CASKVGTGAYEQYF. CDR3 coding DNA: TGTGCCAGCAAGGTTGGGACAGGGGCCTACGAGCAGTACTTC.

This chain uses TRBV6-5 with TRBJ2-5, with 7 bases matching TRBD2. V dropped 2 bases and J dropped 5; count of bases not matched to a gene: 8. The CDR3 extends over 15 amino acids. The germline V gene has CDR1 MNHEY and CDR2 SVGAGI. The chain's CDR3 is CASSYRLAVEETQYF. The CDR3 DNA reads TGTGCCAGCAGTTACCGGCTAGCGGTTGAGGAGACCCAGTACTTC.

Ten or more counts support this clone. V and J are TRBV25-1 and TRBJ2-6; D uncertain. V was pared by 8 bases and J by 0 bases, with 5 bases between. The CDR3 totals 13 residues. From germline, CDR1 is MGHDK and CDR2 SYGVNS. Here the CDR3 reads CASGNSGANVLTF. CDR3 DNA: TGTGCCAGCGGTAACTCTGGGGCCAACGTCCTGACTTTC.

In this sample, this clone turned up many times. The chain employs TRBV4-2 and TRBJ1-4, with D possibly matching TRBD1 (5 bases). The germline gives CDR1 LGHNA, CDR2 YNFKEQ. CDR3 length: 14 residues. Trimming stripped 3 bases from V and 8 bases from J, with 13 bases between. The CDR3 nucleotides are TGTGCCAGCAGCCATGGGGGTGTAGGGGAAAAACTGTTTTTT. Its translation: CASSHGGVGEKLFF.

The gene calls are TRBV30 and TRBJ2-5, with D possibly matching TRBD1 (5 bases). Trimming cost V 2 bases and J 2 bases, with 15 bases left between them. The CDR3 has 15 amino acids. Germline V gene sequence: CDR1 GTSNPN, CDR2 SVGIG (reference sequence). In DNA, the CDR3 is TGTGCCTGGAGTTATGGGTTAGGGGTACAAGAGACCCAGTACTTC. Its translation is CAWSYGLGVQETQYF.

This clone was seen a handful of times. Additional DNA sequences in this sample encode the identical CDR3. The chain is built from TRBV2 and TRBJ2-5, with 7 bases matching TRBD2. The CDR3 covers 13 residues. Germline V gene data show CDR1 as SNHLY and CDR2 as FYNNEI. The V segment lost 6 bases and the J segment 3 bases; nucleotides outside the gene matches: 4. CDR3 in amino acids: CASRSGGEETQYF. CDR3 bases: TGTGCCAGCAGAAGTGGGGGGGAAGAGACCCAGTACTTC.

The chain uses TRBV9 and TRBJ1-5, with a weak D call TRBD1 (6 bases). Between the trimmed V and J ends, which lost 0 bases and 4 bases, there was a span of 8 bases. This CDR3 contains 14 residues. From germline, CDR1 is SGDLS and CDR2 YYNGEE. DNA of the CDR3: TGTGCCAGCAGCGTAGGACAGGTGAATCAGCCCCAGCATTTT. Amino acids: CASSVGQVNQPQHF.

This chain joins TRBV7-8 and TRBJ1-5; a possible D gene is TRBD1 (5 bases). V was shortened by 8 bases and J by 5 bases, with 13 bases between the two germline ends. The CDR3 is 13 amino acids. Germline CDR1 SGHVS, CDR2 FQNEAQ. CDR3 sequence reads: CASANGGDQPQHF. For the CDR3, the DNA is TGTGCCAGCGCAAACGGGGGTGATCAGCCCCAGCATTTT.

This clone was observed a handful of times. The CDR3 coding sequence is TGTGCCAGCAGCCAATCCGCAGGGAACACTGAAGCTTTCTTT. It specifies CASSQSAGNTEAFF. The chain recombines TRBV14 with TRBJ1-1; D is unresolved. There are 14 residues in the CDR3. Trimming removed 2 bases at V and 1 base at J, with 8 bases between. Germline CDR1 and CDR2: SGHDN and FVKESK. Full variable domain (outside the CDR3, taken from reference TRBV14 and TRBJ1-1): EAGVTQFPSHSVIEKGQTVTLRCDPISGHDNLYWYRRVMGKEIKFLLHFVKESKQDESGMPNNRFLAERTGGTYSTLKVQPAELEDSGVYFCASSQSAGNTEAFFGQGTRLTVV.

This clone occurred many times. The chain combines TRBV13 with TRBJ2-7, with D uncertain. Between the trimmed V and J ends, which lost 2 bases and 3 bases, there was a span of 14 bases. The germline V gene encodes CDR1 PRHDT and CDR2 FYEKMQ (reference sequence). This CDR3 contains 15 residues. The DNA for the CDR3 is TGTGCCAGCAGCTTAAGTCCAGAGGCGAACTACGAGCAGTACTTC. This codes for CASSLSPEANYEQYF.

This rearrangement joins TRBV4-3 to TRBJ2-3, with D unresolved. Trimming took 0 bases from V and 0 from J, leaving 7 bases between them. Germline V lookup: CDR1 LGHNA, CDR2 YSLEER. The CDR3 is 15 amino acids. For the CDR3, the DNA is TGCGCCAGCAGCCAAGATCAGGCCAGCACAGATACGCAGTATTTT. It is translated as CASSQDQASTDTQYF.

This clone has ten or more counts. The chain employs TRBV7-2 and TRBJ2-7; D remains unclear. This CDR3 is 15 amino acids long. Germline assignment: CDR1 SGHTA and CDR2 FQGNSA. Trimming shortened V by 1 base and J by 6 bases, and 16 bases separated the two germline ends. The CDR3 reads CASSLVPEDIREQYF. CDR3 DNA sequence: TGTGCCAGCAGCTTAGTCCCAGAAGATATTCGCGAGCAGTACTTC.

The chain couples TRBV6-5 to TRBJ2-1; 8 bases map to TRBD1. Germline CDR1 MNHEY, CDR2 SVGAGI. This CDR3 contains 15 residues. The ends lost 6 bases at V and 5 bases at J; junction bases unmatched: 9. The CDR3 DNA reads as TGTGCCAGCAGCTTGACAGGGGCCCCAAACAATGAGCAGTTCTTC. Translation gives CASSLTGAPNNEQFF.

The V and J genes are TRBV29-1 and TRBJ2-7, with unresolved D. Germline CDR1 reads SQVTM; CDR2 reads ANQGSEA. The germline V and J ends were trimmed by 6 bases and 2 bases, with 23 bases remaining between them. The CDR3 contains 16 residues. The chain's CDR3 is CSVPLRRRPPTYEQYF. The CDR3 DNA reads TGCAGCGTGCCGCTCCGACGGCGACCTCCCACCTACGAGCAGTACTTC.

This clone was counted once. Written as DNA, the CDR3 is TGTGCCAGCAGTTTAGCTTTATCCTACAATGAGCAGTTCTTC. Translation: CASSLALSYNEQFF. V and J are TRBV2 and TRBJ2-1; D unresolved. The V and J ends lost 5 bases and 1 base respectively, with 9 bases between them. This CDR3 spans 14 amino acids. The germline V gene encodes CDR1 SNHLY and CDR2 FYNNEI.

The chain couples TRBV30 to TRBJ1-1, with 8 positions matching TRBD1. J was trimmed by 3 bases and V by 2 bases; bases with no gene match: 5. This CDR3 comprises 14 residues. Germline loops: CDR1 GTSNPN, CDR2 SVGIG (reference sequence). The CDR3 loop reads CAWSTLQGDTEAFF. The CDR3 coding sequence is TGTGCCTGGAGTACTCTACAGGGGGACACTGAAGCTTTCTTT.

In the case of this clone: The junction departs from germline at one end; a sequencing error may be responsible. The CDR3 sequence is CASSVGPGGQGTQYF. DNA for the CDR3: TGTGCCAGCAGCGTAGGCCCAGGGGGTCAAGGGACCCAGTACTTC. V and J are TRBV9 and TRBJ2-5; TRBD1 matches at 7 bases. Looked up from germline, CDR1 is SGDLS and CDR2 is YYNGEE. This CDR3 is 15 amino acids long.

This chain joins TRBV29-1 and TRBJ2-1; TRBD2 matches at 10 bases. V was clipped by 6 bases and J by 4 bases; unmatched bases: 6. Germline CDR1 and CDR2: SQVTM and ANQGSEA. The CDR3 covers 14 residues. This chain's CDR3 is CSVAGTSVYNEQFF. The CDR3 DNA follows: TGCAGCGTCGCCGGGACTAGCGTTTACAATGAGCAGTTCTTC.

The CDR3 nucleotides read TGTGCCAGCAGCTGGGGGGAAGGTGGCTACACCTTC. Translated, it gives CASSWGEGGYTF. This chain connects TRBV5-6 to TRBJ1-2, with D possibly TRBD1 on 5 matching bases. The germline V gene has CDR1 SGHDT and CDR2 YYEEEE. Trimming shortened V by 3 bases and J by 7 bases, and 10 bases separated the two germline ends. The CDR3 extends over 12 amino acids.

This clone was counted a few times. The rearrangement joins TRBV30 to TRBJ1-1; no definite D call. The CDR3 runs to 14 residues. The V end lost 0 bases, the J end lost 4 bases, and 12 bases lay between the germline ends. Looked up from germline, CDR1 is GTSNPN and CDR2 is SVGIG (reference sequence). In DNA form, the CDR3 reads TGTGCCTGGAGTGTACTGGGCGTAAGCACTGAAGCTTTCTTT. This codes for CAWSVLGVSTEAFF.

V and J are TRBV7-9 and TRBJ2-1; 9 bases match TRBD1. The trim removed 5 bases at V and 5 bases at J, leaving 13 bases unmatched. Germline V gene sequence: CDR1 SEHNR, CDR2 FQNEAQ (reference sequence). The CDR3 totals 17 residues. CDR3 in amino acids: CASSPRTGTGRDNEQFF. As DNA, the CDR3 is TGTGCCAGCAGCCCCCGAACCGGGACAGGGAGAGACAATGAGCAGTTCTTC.

This sequence joins TRBV6-5 and TRBJ2-5; D may correspond to TRBD1 or TRBD2 (6 bases each). Germline assignment: CDR1 MNHEY and CDR2 SVGAGI. The CDR3 has 13 residues. V lost 10 bases and J lost 11, with 23 bases in between. CDR3 loop: CATQRDSPGEQYF. DNA of the CDR3: TGTGCCACCCAAAGGGACTCCCCAGGGGAGCAGTACTTC.

This clone was observed a handful of times. V gene TRBV7-2 combines with J gene TRBJ2-1; D is perhaps TRBD1 (5 bases). The CDR3 totals 15 residues. Germline assignment: CDR1 SGHTA and CDR2 FQGNSA. Trimming took 4 bases from V and 2 from J, leaving 12 bases between them. The CDR3 spells CASSWGQGTYNEQFF. CDR3 bases: TGTGCCAGCAGCTGGGGCCAGGGAACCTACAATGAGCAGTTCTTC.

The chain recombines TRBV2 with TRBJ1-6; D is undetermined. The germline V gene encodes CDR1 SNHLY and CDR2 FYNNEI. V shed 7 bases and J shed 5 bases, with 12 bases lying between them. The CDR3 has 14 amino acids. In DNA, the CDR3 is TGTGCCAGCAAAGGTCGGTTGGATAATTCACCCCTCCACTTT. This gives the protein CASKGRLDNSPLHF.

This sequence joins TRBV5-1 and TRBJ2-7, with a weak D call TRBD1 (5 bases). The CDR3 sequence is 13 residues long. V was trimmed by 6 bases and J by 0 bases, leaving 10 bases between them. Germline CDR1 is SGHRS and CDR2 is YFSETQ. CDR3 DNA sequence: TGCGCCAGCAATCAGGACACCTCCTACGAGCAGTACTTC. Its protein is CASNQDTSYEQYF.

The rearrangement joins TRBV29-1 to TRBJ1-2, with TRBD1 matching over 7 bases. Trimming removed 2 bases from V and 1 base from J; junction bases left unmatched: 4. The germline gives CDR1 SQVTM, CDR2 ANQGSEA. This CDR3 comprises 14 residues. Here the CDR3 reads CSVEHRGGNYGYTF. CDR3 coding DNA: TGCAGCGTTGAACACAGGGGAGGTAACTATGGCTACACCTTC.

This clone was seen more than once but under ten times. The rearrangement links TRBV30 to TRBJ2-1; D gene ambiguous. Germline V gene lookup returns CDR1 GTSNPN and CDR2 SVGIG (reference sequence). The germline V and J ends were trimmed by 5 bases and 11 bases, with 13 bases remaining between them. This CDR3 has 11 residues. This chain's CDR3 is CAWGIGNQQFF. In nucleotides, the CDR3 is TGTGCCTGGGGAATTGGAAACCAGCAGTTCTTC. Based on the CDR3 plus reference TRBV30 and TRBJ2-1, the full variable domain is SQTIHQWPATLVQPVGSPLSLECTVEGTSNPNLYWYRQAAGRGLQLLFYSVGIGQISSEVPQNLSASRPQDRQFILSSKKLLLSDSGFYLCAWGIGNQQFFGPGTRLTVL.

The sample holds a few counts of this clone. The chain carries TRBV10-3 and TRBJ2-3; D may be TRBD2 (6 bases). CDR3 length: 15 amino acids. V lost 4 bases and J lost 3, with 14 bases in between. Germline CDR1 ENHRY, CDR2 SYGVKD. This chain's CDR3 is CAISGISGRTDTQYF. DNA for the CDR3: TGTGCCATCAGTGGTATTAGTGGGAGGACAGATACGCAGTATTTT.

This clone was seen once. J is TRBJ1-2 and V is TRBV4-3; perhaps TRBD1 as D (5 bases). The length of the CDR3 is 13 residues. Germline V lookup: CDR1 LGHNA, CDR2 YSLEER. V gave up 1 base and J gave up 6 bases, with 9 bases separating them. The CDR3: CASSQADTHGYTF. The CDR3 nucleotides are TGCGCCAGCAGCCAAGCGGACACGCATGGCTACACCTTC.

The J gene is TRBJ1-2, the V gene TRBV29-1; no clear D. Per germline, CDR1 SQVTM and CDR2 ANQGSEA. The CDR3 loop spans 12 amino acids. V was cut by 3 bases and J by 7 bases, with 12 bases left in between. The CDR3 region is CSVDGSRTGYTF. The DNA for the CDR3 is TGCAGCGTTGATGGATCCCGAACTGGCTACACCTTC.

This clone was observed a single time. The V gene is TRBV30, the J gene TRBJ2-1; tentative D call: TRBD1 (5 bases). In germline, CDR1 is GTSNPN, CDR2 SVGIG (reference sequence). This CDR3 has 10 residues. The V end lost 5 bases, the J end lost 13 bases, and 12 bases lay between the germline ends. CDR3 region: CAWGRDRQFF. In DNA, the CDR3 is TGTGCCTGGGGCAGGGATCGCCAGTTCTTC.